These 9 T cell receptor beta chains originate from one sample sequenced in a study of PD-L1 blockade in urothelial cancer. Noted time point: pretreatment peripheral blood. TCRdb keeps only in-frame clones here, not all; method: immunoSEQ multiplex PCR. The repertoire holds roughly 51,000 clones, with 79% as singletons. Sequencing used PBMCs, obtained around atezolizumab (anti-PD-L1) treatment. The source is a man aged 65 to 85 with urothelial cancer.

The table lists this clone with a count of one. The rearrangement joins TRBV10-3 to TRBJ2-7; 16 bases align to TRBD2. The CDR3 runs 16 residues. Trimming at V came to 6 bases and at J to 6 bases, leaving 8 bases not matched to a gene. Germline V lookup: CDR1 ENHRY, CDR2 SYGVKD. The CDR3 sequence is CAIRQGLAGGPGEQYF. The CDR3 DNA reads as TGTGCCATCAGGCAGGGACTAGCGGGAGGGCCAGGCGAGCAGTACTTC.

This CDR3 is CASSEEGTGTYGYTF. The DNA for the CDR3 is TGTGCCAGCAGTGAGGAAGGGACAGGGACCTATGGCTACACCTTC. The V call is TRBV25-1, the J call TRBJ1-2; TRBD1 matches at 9 bases. Germline CDR1 is MGHDK and CDR2 is SYGVNS. This CDR3 is built from 15 residues. V dropped 3 bases and J dropped 4; count of bases not matched to a gene: 6.

In its sample, this clone was seen a few times. CDR3 sequence: CASSHLSTNYNEQFF. The DNA of the CDR3 is TGTGCCAGCTCACACCTTTCGACAAACTACAATGAGCAGTTCTTC. V gene TRBV18 combines with J gene TRBJ2-1; no reliable D call. CDR3 size: 15 residues. Germline V gives CDR1 KGHSH, CDR2 LQKENI. Trimming stripped 4 bases from V and 3 bases from J, with 13 bases between.

The V call is TRBV5-4, the J call TRBJ1-5; D is perhaps TRBD1 (6 bases). The V end was cut by 2 bases, the J end by 1 base, with 13 bases between. In germline, CDR1 is SGHNT, CDR2 YYREEE (reference sequence). The CDR3 consists of 16 residues. This chain's CDR3 is CASSLGGRESNQPQHF. The CDR3 coding sequence is TGTGCCAGCAGCTTAGGGGGTCGGGAAAGCAATCAGCCCCAGCATTTT.

This chain uses TRBV29-1 with TRBJ2-5, with D possibly being TRBD2 (5 bases). Germline V CDR1 and CDR2: SQVTM, ANQGSEA. Trimming removed 4 bases from V and 7 bases from J, with 13 bases in between. The CDR3 is 12 residues long. The CDR3 sequence is CSVGEGPLTQYF. DNA for the CDR3: TGCAGCGTTGGTGAGGGCCCCCTGACCCAGTACTTC.

This chain connects TRBV27 to TRBJ1-1; possibly TRBD1 for D (5 bases). The V and J ends lost 5 bases and 1 base respectively, with 8 bases between them. Germline V gene lookup returns CDR1 MNHEY and CDR2 SMNVEV (reference sequence). CDR3 length: 13 residues. CDR3 region: CASSKQENTEAFF. DNA of the CDR3: TGTGCCAGCAGTAAACAGGAGAACACTGAAGCTTTCTTT.

This chain links TRBV7-8 with TRBJ2-7, with 9 bases aligning to TRBD2. The CDR3 is made up of 15 amino acids. Per the germline V gene, CDR1 is SGHVS and CDR2 is FQNEAQ. Trimming cost V 2 bases and J 2 bases; bases outside gene matches: 4. The CDR3 reads CASSLKREVTYEQYF. The CDR3 nucleotides read TGTGCCAGCAGCTTAAAGCGGGAGGTAACCTACGAGCAGTACTTC.

The rearrangement joins TRBV4-1 to TRBJ1-3; D remains unclear. Per germline, CDR1 MGHRA and CDR2 YSYEKL. The germline V and J ends were trimmed by 4 bases and 0 bases, with 13 bases remaining between them. The CDR3 sequence is 16 residues long. This CDR3 is CASSRGFHYSGNTIYF. CDR3 sequence (DNA): TGCGCCAGCAGCCGAGGGTTTCATTACTCTGGAAACACCATATATTTT.

The table lists this clone with a few counts. V usage is TRBV9 and J usage is TRBJ1-2; D may be TRBD1 (5 bases). CDR1 and CDR2 (germline): SGDLS, YYNGEE. Deletions cut 0 bases from V and 3 bases from J, with 12 bases between. The CDR3 is 15 amino acids. The DNA for the CDR3 is TGTGCCAGCAGCGTAGTTGGGGGGGGTGACTATGGCTACACCTTC. Translation: CASSVVGGGDYGYTF.